The sequence of this TCR beta chain was determined in a study of T cell repertoires in aging, cancer and after chemotherapy (dated by TCRdb to the late 2010s). Regarding the complete study: Six donor age groups were covered, ranging from 30 or younger up to 70 or older, and each group contained at least three individuals. In the hematological group, the paired samples taken before and after chemotherapy came from chronic lymphocytic leukemia patients who were treated with regimens based on fludarabine or bendamustine. The complete dataset included approximately 8.8 million TCR reads. Peripheral blood TCR beta repertoires from healthy donors and cancer patients were profiled to examine immunoaging and T cell reconstitution after chemotherapy. A cohort of more than 200 cancer patients (around 94 with hematological and around 130 with solid cancers) was assembled, and 100 or so healthy donors were included as a reference group.

There are a few counts of this clonotype. What this receptor recognizes is not known. Base-call qualities are not available, and no considerably larger clone is one nucleotide away. TCR beta rearrangements were amplified from genomic DNA extracted from peripheral blood rather than from sorted cells or RNA. The research as a whole found: According to the authors, the repertoire data do not allow conclusions to be drawn about immunological memory after chemotherapy. Compared with age-matched healthy donors, untreated patients with hematological or solid cancers had significantly lower TCR diversity and higher clonality in blood. Declining TCR diversity with age in healthy donors was mainly explained by loss of richness; in cancer patients, loss of evenness also contributed. Hematological cancer patients had lymphoid organ infiltration, which may itself impair thymic emigration or peripheral T cell expansion. In both cancer cohorts, the median generation probability rose over the chemotherapy interval, which suggests that the repertoire was reconstituted through rebound thymic output.

V loses 7 bases of germline sequence and J loses 10 bases, and the interval between the two ends is 20 bases. The CDR3 holds 14 amino acids from the cysteine to the phenylalanine. The read is trimmed to its CDR3 DNA, 42 bases read in frame from base 1. Looking up the germline V gene yields CDR1 MNHEY and CDR2 SVGAGI. Rearranged TRB sequences spanning V, D and J segments were amplified by multiplex touch-down PCR using a mixed TRB-A/B primer pool. Illumina adapters and sample indices were added to the amplicons in two consecutive PCR reactions performed with Phusion HS II polymerase. Amplicons were gel-purified with the NucleoSpin Gel and PCR Clean-up kit, then checked with Qubit and an Agilent 2100 Bioanalyzer. Sequencing of libraries was carried out on an Illumina MiSeq in 600-cycle, single-indexed, paired-end runs. In the authors' own workflow: Processing of the TRB sequences was carried out with MiXCR versions 2.12 and 3.0.5. A clone was defined as each unique CDR3 nucleotide sequence, and only productive sequences supported by at least two reads were kept. The repertoire metrics were Shannon diversity, evenness, clonality (defined as one minus evenness), and alpha-parameterized diversity profiles covering alpha 0 to 5. The IGoR algorithm was used to calculate generation probabilities of clones in the paired pre- and post-chemotherapy samples. The public sequencing data were trimmed at Q25 with fastp and processed into clonotypes with MiXCR by TCRdb, which kept only in-frame beta chains. Rows with a matching CDR3 protein are joined into one entry that keeps the most common DNA and genes. The V and J calls shown here were made by TCRdb, not taken from the authors' results. This sample has roughly 3,000 distinct CDR3 sequences in its table, and 45% of those were observed once. The ten largest clonotypes hold nearly 35% of the sample.

The receptor was isolated from a human donor with a blood cancer. The sequence is built from TRBV6-5 and TRBJ2-1; a weak D assignment points to TRBD2 (6 bases agree). Source material: blood. The DNA sequence is as follows: TGTGCCAGCACCGCCTCGTGGAGGGCGGGGGAGCAGTTCTTC. It translates as CASTASWRAGEQFF.